This T cell receptor (beta chain) was profiled in a study of blood T cell repertoires in COVID-19. Overall study: The study drew acute and convalescent COVID-19 samples from the United States, Italy and Spain. T cells, B-cell-depleted T cells, or PBMCs supplied cDNA or gDNA.

Clones were read by immunoSEQ multiplex PCR, and TCRdb kept only the in-frame ones, dropping some. Seen here are about 140,000 clones, approximately 88% observed once, and the top ten hold over 9.5%. Germline CDR1 and CDR2: SGHNT and YYREEE (reference sequence). This CDR3 is 11 amino acids long. Trimming took 4 bases from V and 11 from J; bases not matched to a gene: 5. The origin of this receptor is a man aged 55 to 69 with active or convalescent COVID-19. The chain combines TRBV5-4 with TRBJ2-7; 8 bases agree with TRBD1. The material sequenced was peripheral blood. In DNA form, the CDR3 reads TGTGCCAGCAGCACTGGACAGGGCGAGTACTTC. It encodes CASSTGQGEYF.